A selection of T cell receptor beta chains follows, all from one sample in a study of PD-L1 blockade in urothelial cancer. The data were produced by immunoSEQ multiplex PCR, yet TCRdb's version contains in-frame clones alone and is incomplete. The profile shows over 20,000 clones, approximately 89% of them singletons. The starting material was PBMCs, obtained around atezolizumab (anti-PD-L1) treatment. The origin of the receptors is an older woman with urothelial cancer. CDR3s include the opening cysteine and the closing phenylalanine or tryptophan. A D gene is named only where the DNA matches it firmly. Only part of the rows carry a size: once, few, many, or a class if the clone is expanded.

>TRBD1|-|TRBV11-3|TRBJ2-7
CASSSGTGLKYEQYF
TGTGCCAGCAGCTCCGGGACAGGATTGAAGTACGAGCAGTACTTC
>TRBD2|-|TRBV7-2|TRBJ2-1
CASSLGIRVLAGDEQFF
TGTGCCAGCAGCTTAGGGATAAGGGTACTAGCGGGAGATGAGCAGTTCTTC
>-|-|TRBV5-1|TRBJ2-7
CASSLVPGPEQYF
TGCGCCAGCAGCTTGGTTCCAGGGCCCGAGCAGTACTTC
>TRBD1|-|TRBV23-1|TRBJ2-7
CASSPWTGGYEQYF
TGCGCCAGCAGTCCCTGGACAGGGGGCTACGAGCAGTACTTC
>TRBD1|once|TRBV7-9|TRBJ2-7
CASSYAGTGSYEQYF
TGTGCCAGCAGTTACGCCGGGACAGGGTCCTACGAGCAGTACTTC
>-|-|TRBV7-9|TRBJ1-2
CASSLPPEGYGYTF
TGTGCCAGCAGCCTACCACCGGAGGGGTATGGCTACACCTTC
>-|-|TRBV11-2|TRBJ2-1
CASSLLAGHLTYNEQFF
TGTGCCAGCAGCTTACTGGCAGGGCATCTAACCTACAATGAGCAGTTCTTC
>TRBD2|few|TRBV9|TRBJ2-5
CASSFGLGQETQYF
TGTGCCAGCAGCTTCGGACTAGGGCAAGAGACCCAGTACTTC
>TRBD1|-|TRBV29-1|TRBJ1-2
CSVELTGGSYGYTF
TGCAGCGTTGAACTGACAGGGGGTAGCTATGGCTACACCTTC
>-|-|TRBV13|TRBJ1-1
CASSTLMGVTEAFF
TGTGCCAGCAGCACTTTGATGGGCGTCACTGAAGCTTTCTTT
>TRBD2|-|TRBV27|TRBJ2-3
CASSLTSGDTQYF
TGTGCCAGCAGTCTGACTAGCGGAGATACGCAGTATTTT
>TRBD1|-|TRBV19|TRBJ1-5
CASQTGAIQPQHF
TGTGCCAGCCAGACAGGGGCAATTCAGCCCCAGCATTTT
>-|few|TRBV19|TRBJ2-7
CASSNFWASSYEQYF
TGTGCCAGTAGTAATTTCTGGGCGAGCTCCTACGAGCAGTACTTC
>TRBD1|-|TRBV14|TRBJ2-3
CASSQEFRLQGAQTDTQYF
TGTGCCAGCAGCCAAGAATTCCGGTTACAGGGGGCGCAGACAGATACGCAGTATTTT
>-|-|TRBV5-6|TRBJ2-2
CASSLYGGELFF
TGTGCCAGCAGCTTGTACGGCGGGGAGCTGTTTTTT
>-|-|TRBV29-1|TRBJ2-3
CSVETGAATDTQYF
TGCAGCGTTGAAACGGGAGCAGCAACAGATACGCAGTATTTT
>-|-|TRBV7-9|TRBJ1-4
CASSFSDRNEKLFF
TGTGCCAGCAGCTTTTCGGACAGAAATGAAAAACTGTTTTTT
>-|-|TRBV4-3|TRBJ2-3
CASSHAGPTDTQYF
TGCGCCAGCAGCCATGCGGGCCCCACAGATACGCAGTATTTT
>-|once|TRBV19|TRBJ1-2
CASRRENYGYTF
TGTGCCAGTAGGAGGGAGAACTATGGCTACACCTTC
>TRBD2|-|TRBV6-5|TRBJ2-1
CASRLMGGPSEQFF
TGTGCCAGCAGGCTCATGGGAGGGCCGAGTGAGCAGTTCTTC
>TRBD2|medium-sized|TRBV6-1|TRBJ2-7
CASSEASGREQYF
TGTGCCAGCAGTGAGGCTAGCGGTCGAGAGCAGTACTTC
>TRBD2|-|TRBV27|TRBJ2-7
CASSPSGGRLMMEQYF
TGTGCCAGCAGTCCATCGGGCGGGAGGCTAATGATGGAGCAGTACTTC
>TRBD1|-|TRBV7-9|TRBJ1-4
CASSLETGAAGEKLFF
TGTGCCAGCAGCTTAGAGACAGGGGCCGCCGGGGAAAAACTGTTTTTT
>TRBD1|-|TRBV4-3|TRBJ1-1
CASSQAGTERNVAFF
TGCGCCAGCAGCCAAGCCGGGACAGAAAGGAATGTGGCTTTCTTT